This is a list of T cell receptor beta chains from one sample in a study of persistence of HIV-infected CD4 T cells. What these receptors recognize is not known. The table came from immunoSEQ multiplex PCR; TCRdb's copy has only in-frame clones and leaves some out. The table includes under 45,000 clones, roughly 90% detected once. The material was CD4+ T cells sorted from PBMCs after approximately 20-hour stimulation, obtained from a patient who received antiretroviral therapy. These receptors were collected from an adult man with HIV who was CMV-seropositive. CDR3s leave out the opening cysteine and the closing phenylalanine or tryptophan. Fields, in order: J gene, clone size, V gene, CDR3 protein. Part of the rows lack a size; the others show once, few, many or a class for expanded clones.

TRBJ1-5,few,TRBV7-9,ASSLGDNSNQPQH
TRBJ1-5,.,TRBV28,ASSLSGQPQH
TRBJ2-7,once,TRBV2,ASNPTGGEYEQY
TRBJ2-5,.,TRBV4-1,ASSRGASEETQY
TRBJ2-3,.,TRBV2,ASSEAPGGGARDTQY
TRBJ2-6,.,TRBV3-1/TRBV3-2,ASGDRLLSGANVLT
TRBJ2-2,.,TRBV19,AITGWTGELF
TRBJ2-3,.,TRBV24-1,ATSDFIGQGPSTTDTQY
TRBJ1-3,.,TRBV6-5,ASSFRQGSKGNTIY
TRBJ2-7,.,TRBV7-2,ASSSDRSSYEQY
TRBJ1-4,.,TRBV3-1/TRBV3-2,ASSQTGGNEKLF
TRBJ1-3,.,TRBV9,ASSVGGGGQGNTIY
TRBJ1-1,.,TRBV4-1,ASSRVPNTEAF
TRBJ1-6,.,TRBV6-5,ASGEGTNSPLH
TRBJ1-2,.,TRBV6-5,ASTSGGGRGYT
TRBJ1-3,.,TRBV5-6,ASSRTPGGNTIY
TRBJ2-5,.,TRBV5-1,ASAFERGRLLQETQY
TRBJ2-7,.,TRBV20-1,SARAGYEQY
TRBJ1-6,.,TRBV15,ATSRGNSPLH
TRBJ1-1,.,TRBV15,ATSRATGANTEAF
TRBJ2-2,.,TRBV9,ASSVKGAGTGELF
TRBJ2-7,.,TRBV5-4,ASSIDREPYEQY
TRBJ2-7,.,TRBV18,ASSPPGLAGGEQY
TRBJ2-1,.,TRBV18,ASSPPEQLRSYNEQF
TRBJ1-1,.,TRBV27,ASSLTTRGDTEAF
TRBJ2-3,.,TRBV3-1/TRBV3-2,ASSPLRGGITDTQY
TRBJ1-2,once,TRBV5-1,ASSLDATGNYGYT
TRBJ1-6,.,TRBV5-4,ASSLELGATTPLH
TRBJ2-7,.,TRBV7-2,ASSPRWGGAGNEQY
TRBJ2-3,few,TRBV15,ATSGSTDTQY
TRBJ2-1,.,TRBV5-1,ASSTRGGPYNEQF
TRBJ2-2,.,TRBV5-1,ASSPQAPGTGELF
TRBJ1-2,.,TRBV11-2,ASSLAGGLRDYGYT
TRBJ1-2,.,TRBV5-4,ASSLTRGYYGYT
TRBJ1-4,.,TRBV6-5,ASTLRLLNEKLF
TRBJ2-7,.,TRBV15,ATSSPRTGPYEQY
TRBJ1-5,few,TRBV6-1,ASSEGTGPGQPQH
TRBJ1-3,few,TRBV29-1,SVSRVRGHSGNTIY
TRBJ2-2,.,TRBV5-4,ALGGSDTGELF
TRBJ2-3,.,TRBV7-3,ASSSGLSTDTQY
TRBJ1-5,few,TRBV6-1,ASSESRQGNQPQH
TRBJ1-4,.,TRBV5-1,ASSPPTGVVNEKLF
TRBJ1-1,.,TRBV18,ASSPSGTGNTEAF
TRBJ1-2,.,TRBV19,ASSSTGTENYGYT
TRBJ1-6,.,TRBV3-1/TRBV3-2,ASSRGTDSPLH
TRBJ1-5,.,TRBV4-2,ASSQGVGDYLSNQPQH
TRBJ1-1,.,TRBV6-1,ASSDRVGQGTEAF
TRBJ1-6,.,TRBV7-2,ASSLRGSYNSPLH
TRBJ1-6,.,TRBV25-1,ASRGQGHSPLH
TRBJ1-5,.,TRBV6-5,ASSYTQRQPQH
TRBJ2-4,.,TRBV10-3,AISEGASKNIQY
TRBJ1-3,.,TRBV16,ASSRVQNTIY
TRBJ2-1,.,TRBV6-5,ASSARGYNEQF
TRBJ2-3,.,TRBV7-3,ASSLNPSGGGTDTQY
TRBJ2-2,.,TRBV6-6,ASRGGQGTGELF